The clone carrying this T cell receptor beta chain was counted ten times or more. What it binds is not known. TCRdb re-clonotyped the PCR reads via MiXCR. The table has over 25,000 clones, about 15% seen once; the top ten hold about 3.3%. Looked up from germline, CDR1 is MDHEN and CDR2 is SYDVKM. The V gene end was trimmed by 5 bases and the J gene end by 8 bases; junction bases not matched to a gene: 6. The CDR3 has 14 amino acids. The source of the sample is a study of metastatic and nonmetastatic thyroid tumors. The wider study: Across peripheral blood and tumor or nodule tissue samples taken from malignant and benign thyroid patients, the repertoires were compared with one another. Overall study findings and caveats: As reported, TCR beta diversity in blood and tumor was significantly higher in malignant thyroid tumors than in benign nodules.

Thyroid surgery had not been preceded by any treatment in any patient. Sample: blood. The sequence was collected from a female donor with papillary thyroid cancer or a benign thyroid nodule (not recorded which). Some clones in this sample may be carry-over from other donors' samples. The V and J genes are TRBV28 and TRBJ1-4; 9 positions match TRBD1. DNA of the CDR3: TGTGCCAGCAGTCTGGACAGGGGAGTGGAAAAACTGTTTTTT. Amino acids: CASSLDRGVEKLFF.